Listed below are T cell receptor beta chains from one sample, sequenced in a study of neurological immune-mediated disorders. TCRdb re-called the 5' RACE reads with MiXCR, one entry per CDR3 protein. Here the sample spans 55,000 to 75,000 distinct CDR3 sequences, less than 5.5% being singletons. The sequenced sample consisted of PBMCs. Receptors originate from a woman under 40 with multiple sclerosis. CDR3s include the opening cysteine and the closing phenylalanine or tryptophan. The D gene is left open where the match is weak. Only part of the rows carry a size: once, few, many, or a class if the clone is expanded.

TRBV5-1	TRBJ2-1	many	TRBD2	CASSFESGGLHSSQFF	TGCGCCAGCAGCTTCGAGAGCGGGGGGCTCCATAGTTCCCAGTTCTTC
TRBV11-2	TRBJ1-2	many	-	CASSPGRYGYTF	TGTGCCAGCAGCCCAGGAAGATATGGCTACACCTTC
TRBV27	TRBJ1-4	-	-	CASSFAGVNEKLFF	TGTGCCAGCAGTTTCGCAGGGGTAAATGAAAAACTGTTTTTT
TRBV6-5	TRBJ1-1	-	-	CASSYSRAGLAEAFF	TGTGCCAGCAGTTACTCGAGGGCAGGGCTCGCTGAAGCTTTCTTT
TRBV7-2	TRBJ1-1	many	-	CASSRAGAEAFF	TGTGCCAGCAGTCGTGCAGGGGCTGAAGCTTTCTTT
TRBV27	TRBJ1-4	many	-	CASSFPKGEATNEKLFF	TGTGCCAGCAGTTTCCCAAAGGGGGAGGCAACTAATGAAAAACTGTTTTTT
TRBV5-6	TRBJ2-3	-	-	CASSSRRGGRTDTQYF	TGTGCCAGCAGCTCACGCCGGGGCGGGCGGACAGATACGCAGTATTTT
TRBV20-1	TRBJ2-1	many	TRBD2	CSARNLAGGNEQFF	TGCAGTGCTAGAAATCTAGCGGGGGGCAATGAGCAGTTCTTC
TRBV6-5	TRBJ2-5	many	-	CASSYSTQTQETQYF	TGTGCCAGCAGTTACTCTACACAGACCCAAGAGACCCAGTACTTC
TRBV10-3	TRBJ2-5	many	TRBD1	CAIRQGEQETQYF	TGTGCCATCAGGCAGGGGGAGCAAGAGACCCAGTACTTC
TRBV20-1	TRBJ2-1	many	TRBD2	CSARTSGYNEQFF	TGCAGTGCTAGAACTAGCGGGTACAATGAGCAGTTCTTC
TRBV29-1	TRBJ2-7	many	-	CSVEAGDAYEQYF	TGCAGCGTTGAAGCCGGTGATGCCTACGAGCAGTACTTC
TRBV6-5	TRBJ1-2	many	-	CASTRNTGYGYTF	TGTGCCAGCACCAGGAACACAGGATATGGCTACACCTTC
TRBV6-1	TRBJ2-7	many	-	CASSPGPSQYEQYF	TGTGCCAGCAGTCCGGGGCCCTCCCAATACGAGCAGTACTTC
TRBV20-1	TRBJ1-1	many	-	CSARDLGGLNTEAFF	TGCAGTGCTAGAGATCTCGGGGGCCTGAACACTGAAGCTTTCTTT
TRBV7-8	TRBJ1-2	many	TRBD1	CASSPGQGYGYTF	TGTGCCAGCAGCCCGGGACAGGGTTATGGCTACACCTTC
TRBV29-1	TRBJ1-1	many	TRBD1	CSVELIRTGENTEAFF	TGCAGCGTTGAGCTCATCAGGACAGGGGAAAACACTGAAGCTTTCTTT
TRBV2	TRBJ2-1	many	TRBD1	CASSEASRGGSLRNEQFF	TGTGCCAGCAGTGAAGCGAGTAGAGGGGGCAGCCTGCGTAATGAGCAGTTCTTC
TRBV10-2	TRBJ1-5	many	-	CASSRQAGQPQHF	TGCGCCAGCAGTCGTCAGGCGGGTCAGCCCCAGCATTTT
TRBV27	TRBJ2-7	-	-	CASSSPGPYEQYF	TGTGCCAGCAGTTCCCCAGGGCCCTACGAGCAGTACTTC
TRBV12-3/TRBV12-4	TRBJ1-5	few	-	CASSPGPGPLNQPQNF	TGTGCCAGCAGTCCCGGGCCGGGACCGCTCAATCAGCCCCAGAATTTT
TRBV20-1	TRBJ2-2	many	TRBD1	CSARDRGQGYGELFF	TGCAGTGCTAGAGATAGGGGACAGGGATACGGGGAGCTGTTTTTT
TRBV20-1	TRBJ2-3	many	TRBD2	CSAGSGGTDTQYF	TGCAGTGCTGGCAGCGGGGGAACAGATACGCAGTATTTT
TRBV5-6	TRBJ2-6	many	TRBD1	CASSPGQGATGANVLTF	TGTGCCAGCAGCCCGGGACAGGGGGCGACTGGGGCCAACGTCCTGACTTTC
TRBV6-5	TRBJ1-1	many	-	CASSLGQYNTEAFF	TGTGCCAGCAGCCTCGGACAGTATAACACTGAAGCTTTCTTT
TRBV2	TRBJ1-6	-	-	CASSGDYNSPLNF	TGTGCCAGCAGTGGGGATTATAATTCACCCCTCAACTTT
TRBV21-1	TRBJ2-3	-	-	CASSIGGVAGAFTDTQYF	TGTGCCAGCAGCATAGGGGGGGTTGCAGGAGCCTTCACAGATACGCAGTATTTT
TRBV4-1	TRBJ2-1	many	TRBD2	CASRGLAGGKSYNEQFF	TGCGCCAGCCGGGGACTAGCGGGGGGAAAATCCTACAATGAGCAGTTCTTC
TRBV7-2	TRBJ2-5	few	TRBD2	CASSSDSGGAYF	TGTGCCAGCAGCAGCGATAGCGGGGGGGCCTACTTC
TRBV9	TRBJ1-2	many	-	CASSVGAGNYGYTF	TGTGCCAGCAGCGTAGGGGCAGGGAACTATGGCTACACCTTC
TRBV7-8	TRBJ1-5	many	-	CASSLRGNQPQHF	TGTGCCAGCAGCTTAAGGGGGAATCAGCCCCAGCATTTT
TRBV27	TRBJ2-7	-	-	CASSLGDPSYEQYF	TGTGCCAGCAGTTTAGGGGACCCCTCCTACGAGCAGTACTTC
TRBV4-2	TRBJ2-3	many	TRBD2	CASSQDSSGGTTDTQYF	TGTGCCAGCAGCCAAGATTCAAGCGGGGGGACCACAGATACGCAGTATTTT
TRBV3-1	TRBJ1-3	many	-	CASSQDYVGNTIYF	TGTGCCAGCAGCCAAGATTACGTTGGAAACACCATATATTTT
TRBV12-3/TRBV12-4	TRBJ1-1	-	-	CASRPGKASEAFF	TGTGCCAGCAGACCAGGAAAGGCTAGTGAAGCTTTCTTT
TRBV27	TRBJ2-7	many	TRBD1	CASSPETGGGRDEQYF	TGTGCCAGCAGTCCGGAGACAGGGGGCGGGCGAGACGAGCAGTACTTC
TRBV20-1	TRBJ2-1	-	-	CSARERGAPYNEQFF	TGCAGTGCTAGAGAAAGAGGGGCCCCCTACAATGAGCAGTTCTTC
TRBV20-1	TRBJ2-7	medium-sized	-	CSSKVSSYEQYF	TGCAGTTCAAAGGTTAGCTCCTACGAGCAGTACTTC
TRBV18	TRBJ1-4	few	TRBD1	CASSPGQPVEKLFF	TGTGCCAGCTCACCGGGACAGCCTGTTGAAAAACTGTTTTTT
TRBV4-2	TRBJ2-2	many	TRBD2	CASSQWTSGGVSTGELFF	TGTGCCAGCAGCCAATGGACTAGCGGGGGGGTTAGCACCGGGGAGCTGTTTTTT
TRBV5-5	TRBJ2-3	many	-	CASSTWDGTDTQYF	TGTGCCAGCAGCACCTGGGACGGAACAGATACGCAGTATTTT
TRBV7-2	TRBJ2-2	-	TRBD2	CASSTMTGTSLAGELFF	TGTGCCAGCAGCACTATGACCGGGACTAGCTTAGCCGGGGAGCTGTTTTTT
TRBV20-1	TRBJ1-5	-	-	CSARDQRTAGHGQPQNF	TGCAGTGCTAGAGATCAAAGGACAGCGGGTCATGGACAGCCCCAGAATTTT
TRBV11-2	TRBJ1-1	many	-	CASSLLALRQVMNTEAFF	TGTGCCAGCAGCTTATTAGCCCTCCGACAGGTGATGAACACTGAAGCTTTCTTT
TRBV15	TRBJ1-1	many	-	CATTPSGQSLTEAFF	TGTGCCACCACCCCCTCGGGACAAAGCCTCACTGAAGCTTTCTTT
TRBV12-3/TRBV12-4	TRBJ1-4	many	-	CASSLGRGSEKLFF	TGTGCCAGCAGTTTGGGCAGGGGTTCTGAAAAACTGTTTTTT
TRBV20-1	TRBJ2-7	-	TRBD1	CSARDRGQGHEQYF	TGCAGTGCTAGGGACAGGGGGCAGGGGCACGAGCAGTACTTC
TRBV29-1	TRBJ2-5	many	-	CSAGGDWGGGSGETQYF	TGCAGCGCCGGTGGGGACTGGGGAGGAGGGAGTGGAGAGACCCAGTACTTC
TRBV5-1	TRBJ2-1	many	TRBD1	CASNPGQDYNEQFF	TGCGCCAGCAATCCGGGACAGGATTACAATGAGCAGTTCTTC
TRBV7-2	TRBJ1-3	-	-	CANSLMGGSGKTIYF	TGTGCCAACAGCTTAATGGGTGGGTCTGGAAAAACCATATATTTT
TRBV12-3/TRBV12-4	TRBJ1-5	-	-	CASSLSGSNQPQNF	TGTGCCAGCAGTTTATCAGGGTCGAATCAGCCCCAGAATTTT
TRBV2	TRBJ1-4	many	TRBD1	CASSQGGYDEKLFF	TGTGCCAGCAGCCAAGGGGGCTACGATGAAAAACTGTTTTTT
TRBV4-1	TRBJ2-5	many	-	CASSRTHREQETQYF	TGCGCCAGCAGCCGGACCCACAGGGAGCAAGAGACCCAGTACTTC
TRBV6-1	TRBJ2-1	many	-	CASSEGGGANNEQFF	TGTGCCAGCAGTGAGGGTGGGGGGGCGAACAATGAGCAGTTCTTC
TRBV29-1	TRBJ2-5	many	-	CSVVAPHGNRVQETQYF	TGCAGCGTTGTGGCACCGCACGGAAACAGGGTACAAGAGACCCAGTACTTC
TRBV6-6	TRBJ1-2	few	-	CASGRVRAGYTF	TGTGCCAGCGGGAGGGTAAGGGCCGGCTACACCTTC
TRBV5-1	TRBJ1-1	many	-	CASKTGNTEAFF	TGCGCCAGCAAAACAGGGAACACTGAAGCTTTCTTT
TRBV7-2	TRBJ2-3	many	TRBD1	CASRQRGQATDTQYF	TGTGCCAGCAGACAAAGAGGACAGGCAACAGATACGCAGTATTTT
TRBV14	TRBJ1-4	many	-	CASRGTNEKLFF	TGTGCCAGCAGGGGGACGAATGAAAAACTGTTTTTT
TRBV5-1	TRBJ1-1	many	-	CASSVSSSMNTEAFF	TGCGCCAGCAGCGTATCCAGTAGTATGAACACTGAAGCTTTCTTT